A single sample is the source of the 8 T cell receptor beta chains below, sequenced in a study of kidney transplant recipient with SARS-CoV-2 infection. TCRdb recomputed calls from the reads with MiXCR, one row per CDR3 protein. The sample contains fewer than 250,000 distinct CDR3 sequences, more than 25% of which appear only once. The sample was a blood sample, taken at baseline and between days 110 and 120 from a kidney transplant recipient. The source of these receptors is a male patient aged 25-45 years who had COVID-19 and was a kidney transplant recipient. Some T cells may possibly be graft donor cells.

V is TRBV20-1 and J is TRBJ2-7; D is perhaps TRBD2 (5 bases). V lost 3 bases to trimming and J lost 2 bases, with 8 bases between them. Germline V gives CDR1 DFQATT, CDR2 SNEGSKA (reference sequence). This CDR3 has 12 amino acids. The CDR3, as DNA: TGCAGTGCTAGCGGGAACACCTACGAGCAGTACTTC. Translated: CSASGNTYEQYF.

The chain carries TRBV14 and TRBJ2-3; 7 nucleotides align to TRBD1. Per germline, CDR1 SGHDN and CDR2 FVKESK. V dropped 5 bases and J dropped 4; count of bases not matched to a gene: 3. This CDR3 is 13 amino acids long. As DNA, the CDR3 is TGTGCCAGCAGCGCGCAGGGGGCAGATACGCAGTATTTT. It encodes CASSAQGADTQYF.

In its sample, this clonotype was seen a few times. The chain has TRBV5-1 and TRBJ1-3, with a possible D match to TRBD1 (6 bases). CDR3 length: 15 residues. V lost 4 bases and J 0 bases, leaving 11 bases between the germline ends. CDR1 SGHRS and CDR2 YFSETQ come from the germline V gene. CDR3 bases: TGCGCCAGCAGCCTGACAGGTATCTCTGGAAACACCATATATTTT. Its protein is CASSLTGISGNTIYF.

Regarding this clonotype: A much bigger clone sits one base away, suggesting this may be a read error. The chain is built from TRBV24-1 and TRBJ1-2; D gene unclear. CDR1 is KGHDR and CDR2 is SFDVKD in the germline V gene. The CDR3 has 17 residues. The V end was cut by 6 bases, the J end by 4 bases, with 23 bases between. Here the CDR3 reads CATSSLRRTRKTYGYTF. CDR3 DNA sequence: TGTGCCACCAGTTCGCTTCGTAGAACCAGAAAGACCTATGGCTACACCTTC.

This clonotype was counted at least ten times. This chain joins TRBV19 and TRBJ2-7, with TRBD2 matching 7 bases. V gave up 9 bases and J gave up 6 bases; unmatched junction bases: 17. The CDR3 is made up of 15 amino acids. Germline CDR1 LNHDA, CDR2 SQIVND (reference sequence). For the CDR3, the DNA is TGTGCCAGAACGACGGCTAGCGGAAATCTCGCCGAGCAGTACTTC. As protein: CARTTASGNLAEQYF.

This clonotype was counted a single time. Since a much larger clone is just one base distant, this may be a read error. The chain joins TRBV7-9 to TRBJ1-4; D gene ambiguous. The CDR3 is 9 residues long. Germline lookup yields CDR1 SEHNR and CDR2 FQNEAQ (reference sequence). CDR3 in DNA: TGTGCCGCCTTTATGAGTGGGGTTTTT. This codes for CAAFMSGVF.

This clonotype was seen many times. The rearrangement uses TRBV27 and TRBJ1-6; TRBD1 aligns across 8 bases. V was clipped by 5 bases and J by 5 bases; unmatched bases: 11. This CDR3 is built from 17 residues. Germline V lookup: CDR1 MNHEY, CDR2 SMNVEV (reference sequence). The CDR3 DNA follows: TGTGCCAGCAGTCCGCTCGGCAGGGGGCGGGATAATTCACCCCTCCACTTT. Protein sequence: CASSPLGRGRDNSPLHF.

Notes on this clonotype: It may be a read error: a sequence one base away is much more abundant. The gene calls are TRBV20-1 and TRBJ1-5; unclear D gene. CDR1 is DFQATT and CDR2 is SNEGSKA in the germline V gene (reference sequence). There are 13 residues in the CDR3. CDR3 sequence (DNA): TGCAGTGCGGCAGCCTATAGCAATCAGCCCCGGCATTTT. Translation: CSAAAYSNQPRHF.